These T cell receptor beta chains were read from a single sample in a study of PD-L1 blockade in urothelial cancer. Profiling relied on immunoSEQ multiplex PCR, and the TCRdb table lists in-frame clones only, not all of them. The sample includes about 76,000 clones, about 91% seen only once; the top ten take around 0.94%. The sample was PBMCs, taken around atezolizumab (anti-PD-L1) treatment. The receptors were sampled from an elderly woman with urothelial cancer. Both conserved end residues are part of each CDR3. A D gene is named only where the DNA matches it firmly. The size of a clone is reported for some rows only, either as once, few or many, or as a class for expanded clones.

D gene: .
V gene: TRBV27
J gene: TRBJ1-4
clone size: .
CDR3 protein: CASRGWGDHEKLFF
CDR3 DNA: TGTGCCAGCAGGGGCTGGGGGGACCATGAAAAACTGTTTTTT

D gene: .
V gene: TRBV18
J gene: TRBJ1-3
clone size: .
CDR3 protein: CASSPQEGISGNTIYF
CDR3 DNA: TGTGCCAGCTCACCACAGGAGGGTATCTCTGGAAACACCATATATTTT

D gene: TRBD1
V gene: TRBV28
J gene: TRBJ1-1
clone size: .
CDR3 protein: CASRQGQGRTEAFF
CDR3 DNA: TGTGCCAGCAGACAGGGACAGGGTAGGACTGAAGCTTTCTTT

D gene: .
V gene: TRBV27
J gene: TRBJ1-5
clone size: .
CDR3 protein: CASSTGGAGVNQPQHF
CDR3 DNA: TGTGCCAGCAGTACGGGGGGGGCCGGGGTCAATCAGCCCCAGCATTTT

D gene: .
V gene: TRBV2
J gene: TRBJ1-1
clone size: .
CDR3 protein: CASSEGEVEAFF
CDR3 DNA: TGTGCCAGCAGTGAAGGAGAGGTTGAAGCTTTCTTT

D gene: TRBD1
V gene: TRBV2
J gene: TRBJ1-2
clone size: once
CDR3 protein: CASTGTAYGYTF
CDR3 DNA: TGTGCCAGCACTGGGACAGCCTATGGCTACACCTTC

D gene: .
V gene: TRBV25-1
J gene: TRBJ1-3
clone size: .
CDR3 protein: CASSEKRGTGNTIYF
CDR3 DNA: TGTGCCAGCAGTGAGAAAAGGGGTACTGGAAACACCATATATTTT

D gene: .
V gene: TRBV30
J gene: TRBJ2-7
clone size: once
CDR3 protein: CAWSSGLNSEQYF
CDR3 DNA: TGTGCCTGGAGTAGCGGACTGAACTCGGAGCAGTACTTC

D gene: TRBD2
V gene: TRBV6-4
J gene: TRBJ2-1
clone size: .
CDR3 protein: CASSEIAGYNEQFF
CDR3 DNA: TGTGCCAGCAGTGAGATAGCGGGGTACAATGAGCAGTTCTTC

D gene: TRBD1
V gene: TRBV29-1
J gene: TRBJ1-1
clone size: few
CDR3 protein: CSVVWDRDTEAFF
CDR3 DNA: TGCAGCGTTGTGTGGGACAGGGACACTGAAGCTTTCTTT

D gene: .
V gene: TRBV10-1
J gene: TRBJ1-2
clone size: .
CDR3 protein: CASSESGLNYGYTF
CDR3 DNA: TGCGCCAGCAGTGAGTCGGGCCTTAACTATGGCTACACCTTC

D gene: .
V gene: TRBV20-1
J gene: TRBJ1-1
clone size: .
CDR3 protein: CSDGAEAFF
CDR3 DNA: TGCAGTGACGGGGCTGAAGCTTTCTTT

D gene: TRBD1
V gene: TRBV9
J gene: TRBJ2-1
clone size: .
CDR3 protein: CASSVVMGQGARNEQFF
CDR3 DNA: TGTGCCAGCAGCGTAGTTATGGGACAGGGGGCGCGTAATGAGCAGTTCTTC

D gene: TRBD2
V gene: TRBV5-5
J gene: TRBJ2-7
clone size: once
CDR3 protein: CASSWGLAGALPYEQYF
CDR3 DNA: TGTGCCAGCAGCTGGGGACTAGCGGGAGCGCTTCCCTACGAGCAGTACTTC

D gene: .
V gene: TRBV19
J gene: TRBJ1-2
clone size: .
CDR3 protein: CASSIQGGGYTF
CDR3 DNA: TGTGCCAGTAGTATACAGGGCGGAGGCTACACCTTC

D gene: TRBD1
V gene: TRBV5-6
J gene: TRBJ1-2
clone size: .
CDR3 protein: CASSPDRGLSGYTF
CDR3 DNA: TGTGCCAGCAGCCCTGACAGGGGGCTGAGCGGCTACACCTTC

D gene: TRBD1
V gene: TRBV30
J gene: TRBJ1-4
clone size: .
CDR3 protein: CAWSVPGGRVEKLFF
CDR3 DNA: TGTGCCTGGAGTGTACCAGGGGGGCGGGTTGAAAAACTGTTTTTT

D gene: TRBD1
V gene: TRBV5-1
J gene: TRBJ1-2
clone size: .
CDR3 protein: CASSLDRGPRGYTF
CDR3 DNA: TGCGCCAGCAGCTTGGACAGGGGGCCGAGGGGCTACACCTTC

D gene: TRBD2
V gene: TRBV9
J gene: TRBJ2-2
clone size: .
CDR3 protein: CASSVGLAGGNTRELFF
CDR3 DNA: TGTGCCAGCAGCGTCGGACTAGCGGGAGGGAACACCAGGGAGCTGTTTTTT

D gene: .
V gene: TRBV18
J gene: TRBJ2-3
clone size: .
CDR3 protein: CASSPQVPQGDTQYF
CDR3 DNA: TGTGCCAGCTCACCACAGGTCCCCCAGGGTGATACGCAGTATTTT

D gene: TRBD2
V gene: TRBV19
J gene: TRBJ2-1
clone size: .
CDR3 protein: CASTAAGGWQFF
CDR3 DNA: TGTGCCAGTACCGCAGCGGGAGGATGGCAGTTCTTC

D gene: .
V gene: TRBV28
J gene: TRBJ2-7
clone size: .
CDR3 protein: CASSLGGRYEQYF
CDR3 DNA: TGTGCCAGCAGTTTGGGGGGGCGCTACGAGCAGTACTTC

D gene: .
V gene: TRBV10-2
J gene: TRBJ2-2
clone size: once
CDR3 protein: CASRDSNTGELFF
CDR3 DNA: TGCGCCAGCAGGGACAGCAACACCGGGGAGCTGTTTTTT

D gene: .
V gene: TRBV29-1
J gene: TRBJ1-3
clone size: .
CDR3 protein: CSVEDLLGRGSGNTIYF
CDR3 DNA: TGCAGCGTTGAAGATCTTCTGGGCAGGGGTTCTGGAAACACCATATATTTT

D gene: TRBD1
V gene: TRBV7-8
J gene: TRBJ1-4
clone size: .
CDR3 protein: CASSFTGGREKLFF
CDR3 DNA: TGTGCCAGCAGCTTCACAGGGGGCAGGGAAAAACTGTTTTTT

D gene: .
V gene: TRBV7-9
J gene: TRBJ1-4
clone size: .
CDR3 protein: CASKGGVARGLFEKLFF
CDR3 DNA: TGTGCCAGCAAGGGGGGGGTCGCGCGGGGACTATTTGAAAAACTGTTTTTT

D gene: .
V gene: TRBV19
J gene: TRBJ2-7
clone size: once
CDR3 protein: CASSMGRSTGHSYEQYF
CDR3 DNA: TGTGCCAGTAGTATGGGTCGGTCAACGGGACACTCCTACGAGCAGTACTTC

D gene: .
V gene: TRBV19
J gene: TRBJ1-5
clone size: once
CDR3 protein: CASREVPRNQPQHF
CDR3 DNA: TGTGCCAGTAGGGAGGTCCCCAGGAATCAGCCCCAGCATTTT

D gene: .
V gene: TRBV18
J gene: TRBJ2-7
clone size: .
CDR3 protein: CASSPLPIYEQYF
CDR3 DNA: TGTGCCAGCTCACCACTTCCAATTTACGAGCAGTACTTC

D gene: TRBD2
V gene: TRBV7-9
J gene: TRBJ2-1
clone size: .
CDR3 protein: CASSLPKASGGSSYNEQFF
CDR3 DNA: TGTGCCAGCAGCTTACCTAAGGCTTCGGGAGGTAGCTCCTACAATGAGCAGTTCTTC

D gene: .
V gene: TRBV28
J gene: TRBJ1-5
clone size: .
CDR3 protein: CASSAIQGRARGHQPQHF
CDR3 DNA: TGTGCCAGCAGTGCAATTCAGGGGAGGGCGCGAGGTCATCAGCCCCAGCATTTT

D gene: .
V gene: TRBV7-9
J gene: TRBJ2-7
clone size: .
CDR3 protein: CASSLQEATYEQYF
CDR3 DNA: TGTGCCAGCAGCTTACAAGAGGCAACCTACGAGCAGTACTTC

D gene: .
V gene: TRBV18
J gene: TRBJ2-3
clone size: .
CDR3 protein: CASSPLSGRTDTQYF
CDR3 DNA: TGTGCCAGCTCACCACTCTCAGGGCGCACAGATACGCAGTATTTT

D gene: .
V gene: TRBV10-1
J gene: TRBJ1-1
clone size: .
CDR3 protein: CASSEVGRPMNTEAFF
CDR3 DNA: TGCGCCAGCAGTGAAGTGGGGAGGCCCATGAACACTGAAGCTTTCTTT

D gene: .
V gene: TRBV5-1
J gene: TRBJ2-3
clone size: .
CDR3 protein: CASRPASGSDTQYF
CDR3 DNA: TGCGCCAGCAGACCAGCAAGCGGTTCAGATACGCAGTATTTT

D gene: .
V gene: TRBV27
J gene: TRBJ1-5
clone size: .
CDR3 protein: CASSSGTLNPNQPQHF
CDR3 DNA: TGTGCCAGCAGTTCCGGGACACTAAATCCCAATCAGCCCCAGCATTTT

D gene: TRBD1
V gene: TRBV7-8
J gene: TRBJ2-7
clone size: .
CDR3 protein: CASSLILGTDYEQYF
CDR3 DNA: TGTGCCAGCAGCCTGATCCTTGGGACAGACTACGAGCAGTACTTC

D gene: TRBD1
V gene: TRBV5-1
J gene: TRBJ1-4
clone size: .
CDR3 protein: CASSLDRAREKLFF
CDR3 DNA: TGCGCCAGCAGCCTGGACAGGGCGCGTGAAAAACTGTTTTTT

D gene: TRBD2
V gene: TRBV5-1
J gene: TRBJ2-5
clone size: .
CDR3 protein: CASSPRAGRAGETQYF
CDR3 DNA: TGCGCCAGCAGCCCACGGGCCGGGAGGGCCGGGGAGACCCAGTACTTC

D gene: .
V gene: TRBV23-1
J gene: TRBJ2-3
clone size: .
CDR3 protein: CASSQSGGDVKGTDTQYF
CDR3 DNA: TGCGCCAGCAGTCAATCGGGCGGGGACGTTAAGGGCACAGATACGCAGTATTTT

D gene: TRBD2
V gene: TRBV5-1
J gene: TRBJ2-7
clone size: .
CDR3 protein: CASSLGPGLAGDYEQYF
CDR3 DNA: TGCGCCAGCAGCTTGGGGCCTGGGCTAGCGGGGGACTACGAGCAGTACTTC

D gene: .
V gene: TRBV10-3
J gene: TRBJ1-1
clone size: .
CDR3 protein: CAIRGQQNTEAFF
CDR3 DNA: TGTGCCATCCGTGGACAGCAGAACACTGAAGCTTTCTTT

D gene: .
V gene: TRBV6-5
J gene: TRBJ2-1
clone size: .
CDR3 protein: CASSRPGKYNEQFF
CDR3 DNA: TGTGCCAGCAGTCGCCCGGGAAAATACAATGAGCAGTTCTTC

D gene: .
V gene: TRBV6-1
J gene: TRBJ1-2
clone size: .
CDR3 protein: CASSENGGTFTF
CDR3 DNA: TGTGCCAGCAGTGAAAATGGGGGGACCTTCACCTTC

D gene: TRBD2
V gene: TRBV4-2
J gene: TRBJ2-1
clone size: .
CDR3 protein: CASSQGTSGKGGNEQFF
CDR3 DNA: TGTGCCAGCAGCCAAGGGACTAGCGGGAAAGGGGGCAATGAGCAGTTCTTC

D gene: TRBD1
V gene: TRBV15
J gene: TRBJ2-7
clone size: .
CDR3 protein: CATSRDRVGEQYF
CDR3 DNA: TGTGCCACCAGCAGGGACAGGGTGGGCGAGCAGTACTTC

D gene: .
V gene: TRBV27
J gene: TRBJ2-7
clone size: once
CDR3 protein: CASRRAPGPYEQYF
CDR3 DNA: TGTGCCAGCAGACGTGCGCCTGGGCCCTACGAGCAGTACTTC

D gene: .
V gene: TRBV7-3
J gene: TRBJ2-3
clone size: once
CDR3 protein: CASSSVGSRGADTQYF
CDR3 DNA: TGTGCCAGCAGCTCAGTAGGCAGTAGGGGCGCAGATACGCAGTATTTT

D gene: .
V gene: TRBV25-1
J gene: TRBJ1-4
clone size: .
CDR3 protein: CASTPPGGYEKLFF
CDR3 DNA: TGTGCCAGCACTCCTCCGGGGGGCTATGAAAAACTGTTTTTT

D gene: TRBD2
V gene: TRBV5-1
J gene: TRBJ2-1
clone size: .
CDR3 protein: CASSDRLAGGIDNEQFF
CDR3 DNA: TGCGCCAGCAGCGATAGACTAGCGGGAGGAATTGACAATGAGCAGTTCTTC

D gene: TRBD1
V gene: TRBV5-4
J gene: TRBJ2-7
clone size: .
CDR3 protein: CASSPNRDRTYEQYF
CDR3 DNA: TGTGCCAGCAGTCCGAACCGGGACAGGACTTACGAGCAGTACTTC

D gene: TRBD1
V gene: TRBV9
J gene: TRBJ2-7
clone size: .
CDR3 protein: CASSVRAGGDEQYF
CDR3 DNA: TGTGCCAGCAGCGTACGGGCAGGGGGTGACGAGCAGTACTTC

D gene: TRBD1
V gene: TRBV11-2
J gene: TRBJ2-1
clone size: .
CDR3 protein: CASSLGRTGYYNEQFF
CDR3 DNA: TGTGCCAGCAGCTTAGGCCGGACAGGGTACTACAATGAGCAGTTCTTC

D gene: .
V gene: TRBV2
J gene: TRBJ2-7
clone size: .
CDR3 protein: CASSDQGEQYF
CDR3 DNA: TGTGCCAGCAGTGACCAGGGCGAGCAGTACTTC